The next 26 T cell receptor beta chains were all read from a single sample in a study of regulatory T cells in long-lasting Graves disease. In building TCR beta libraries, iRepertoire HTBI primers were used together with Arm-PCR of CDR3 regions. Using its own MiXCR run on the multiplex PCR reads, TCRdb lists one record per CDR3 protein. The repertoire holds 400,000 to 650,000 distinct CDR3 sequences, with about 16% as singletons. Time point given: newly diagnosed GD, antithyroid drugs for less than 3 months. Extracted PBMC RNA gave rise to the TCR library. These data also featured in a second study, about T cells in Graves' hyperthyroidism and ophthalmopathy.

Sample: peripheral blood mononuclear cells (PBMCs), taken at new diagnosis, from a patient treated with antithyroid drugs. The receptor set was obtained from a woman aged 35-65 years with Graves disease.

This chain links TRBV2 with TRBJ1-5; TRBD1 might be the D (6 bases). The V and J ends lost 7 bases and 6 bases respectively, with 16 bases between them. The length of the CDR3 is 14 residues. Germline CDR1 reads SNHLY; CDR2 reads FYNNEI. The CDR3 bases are TGTGCCAGCAATTTTGACGGGGGCGGTCAGCCCCAGCATTTT. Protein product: CASNFDGGGQPQHF.

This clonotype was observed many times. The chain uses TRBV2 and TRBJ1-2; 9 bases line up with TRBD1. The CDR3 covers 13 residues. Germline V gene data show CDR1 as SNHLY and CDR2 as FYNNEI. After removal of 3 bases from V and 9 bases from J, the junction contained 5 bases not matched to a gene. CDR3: CASSDGTGNCYTF. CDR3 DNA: TGTGCCAGCAGTGACGGGACAGGGAACTGCTACACCTTC. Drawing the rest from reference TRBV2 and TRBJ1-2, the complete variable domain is EPEVTQTPSHQVTQMGQEVILRCVPISNHLYFYWYRQILGQKVEFLVSFYNNEISEKSEIFDDQFSVERPDGSNFTLKIRSTKLEDSAMYFCASSDGTGNCYTFGSGTRLTVV.

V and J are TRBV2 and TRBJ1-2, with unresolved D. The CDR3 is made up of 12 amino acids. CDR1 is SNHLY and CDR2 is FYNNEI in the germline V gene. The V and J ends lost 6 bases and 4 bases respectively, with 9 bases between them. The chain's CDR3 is CASSGRIYGYTF. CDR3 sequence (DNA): TGTGCCAGCAGCGGACGGATCTATGGCTACACCTTC.

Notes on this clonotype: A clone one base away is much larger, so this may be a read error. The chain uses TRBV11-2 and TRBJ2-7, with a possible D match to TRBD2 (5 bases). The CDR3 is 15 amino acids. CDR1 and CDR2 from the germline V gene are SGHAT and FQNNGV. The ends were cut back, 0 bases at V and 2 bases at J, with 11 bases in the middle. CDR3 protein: CASSLDYERAYEQYF. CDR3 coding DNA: TGTGCCAGCAGCTTAGATTACGAGAGGGCCTACGAGCAGTACTTC.

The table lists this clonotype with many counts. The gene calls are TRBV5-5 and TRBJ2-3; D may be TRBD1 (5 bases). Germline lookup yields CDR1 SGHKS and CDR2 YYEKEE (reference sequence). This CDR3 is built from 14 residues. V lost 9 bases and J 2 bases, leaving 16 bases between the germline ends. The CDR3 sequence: CATQGALATDTQYF. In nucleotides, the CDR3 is TGTGCCACCCAGGGTGCTTTGGCCACAGATACGCAGTATTTT.

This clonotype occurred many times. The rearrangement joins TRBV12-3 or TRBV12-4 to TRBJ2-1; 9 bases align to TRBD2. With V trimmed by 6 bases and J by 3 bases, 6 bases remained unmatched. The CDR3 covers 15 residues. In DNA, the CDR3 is TGTGCCAGCAGACTGACTAGCGGAAACTACAATGAGCAGTTCTTC. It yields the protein CASRLTSGNYNEQFF.

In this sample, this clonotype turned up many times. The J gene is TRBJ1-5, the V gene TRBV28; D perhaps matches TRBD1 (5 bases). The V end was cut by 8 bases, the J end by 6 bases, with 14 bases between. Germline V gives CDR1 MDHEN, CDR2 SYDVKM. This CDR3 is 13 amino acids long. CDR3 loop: CASGTDLTQPQHF. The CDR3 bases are TGTGCCAGCGGGACGGACCTTACTCAGCCCCAGCATTTT.

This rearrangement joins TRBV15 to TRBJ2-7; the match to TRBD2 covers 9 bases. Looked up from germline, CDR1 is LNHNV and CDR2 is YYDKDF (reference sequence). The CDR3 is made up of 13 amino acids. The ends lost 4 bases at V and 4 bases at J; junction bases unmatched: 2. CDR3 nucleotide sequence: TGTGCCACCAGCAAAACTAGCGGGTACGAGCAGTACTTC. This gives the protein CATSKTSGYEQYF. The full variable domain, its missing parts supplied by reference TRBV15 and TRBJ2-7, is DAMVIQNPRYQVTQFGKPVTLSCSQTLNHNVMYWYQQKSSQAPKLLFHYYDKDFNNEADTPDNFQSRRPNTSFCFLDIRSPGLGDTAMYLCATSKTSGYEQYFGPGTRLTVT.

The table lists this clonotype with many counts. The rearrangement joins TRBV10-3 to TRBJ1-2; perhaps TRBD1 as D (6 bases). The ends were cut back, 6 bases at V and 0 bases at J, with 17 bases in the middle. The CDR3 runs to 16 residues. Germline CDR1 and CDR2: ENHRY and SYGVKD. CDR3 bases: TGTGCCATCAGGAATCGGGACAAAGAACCTAACTATGGCTACACCTTC. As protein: CAIRNRDKEPNYGYTF.

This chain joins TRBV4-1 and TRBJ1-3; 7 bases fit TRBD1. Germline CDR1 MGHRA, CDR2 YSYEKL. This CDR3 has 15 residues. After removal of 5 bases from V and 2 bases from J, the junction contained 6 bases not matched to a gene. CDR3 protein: CASSMTGSTGNTIYF. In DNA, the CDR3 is TGCGCCAGCAGCATGACAGGGAGCACTGGAAACACCATATATTTT.

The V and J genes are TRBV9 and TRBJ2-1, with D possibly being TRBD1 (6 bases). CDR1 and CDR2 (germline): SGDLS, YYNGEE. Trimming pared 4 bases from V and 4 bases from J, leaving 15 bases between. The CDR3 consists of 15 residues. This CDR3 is CASSPTLGAYNEQFF. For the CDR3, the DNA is TGTGCCAGCAGCCCCACTCTGGGGGCGTACAATGAGCAGTTCTTC.

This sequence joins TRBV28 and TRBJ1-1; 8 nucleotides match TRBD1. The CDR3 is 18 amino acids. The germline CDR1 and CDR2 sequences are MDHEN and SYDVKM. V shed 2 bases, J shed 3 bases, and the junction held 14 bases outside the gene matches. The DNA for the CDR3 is TGTGCCAGCAGTTTAATAGGACAGGGAGGCAGGAGGGACACTGAAGCTTTCTTT. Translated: CASSLIGQGGRRDTEAFF.

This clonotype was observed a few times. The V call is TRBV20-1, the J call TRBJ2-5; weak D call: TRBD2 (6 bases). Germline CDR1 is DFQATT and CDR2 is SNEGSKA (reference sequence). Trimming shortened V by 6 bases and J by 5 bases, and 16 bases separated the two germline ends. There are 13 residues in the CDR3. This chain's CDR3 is CSAPASAAETQYF. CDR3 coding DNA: TGCAGTGCCCCAGCTAGCGCCGCGGAGACCCAGTACTTC.

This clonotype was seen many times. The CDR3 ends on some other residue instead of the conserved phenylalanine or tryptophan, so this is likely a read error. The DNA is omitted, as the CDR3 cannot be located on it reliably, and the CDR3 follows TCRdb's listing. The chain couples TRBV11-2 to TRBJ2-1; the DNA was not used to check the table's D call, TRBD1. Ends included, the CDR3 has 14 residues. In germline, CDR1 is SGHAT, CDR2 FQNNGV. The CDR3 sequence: CASSPSRDRFRPWI.

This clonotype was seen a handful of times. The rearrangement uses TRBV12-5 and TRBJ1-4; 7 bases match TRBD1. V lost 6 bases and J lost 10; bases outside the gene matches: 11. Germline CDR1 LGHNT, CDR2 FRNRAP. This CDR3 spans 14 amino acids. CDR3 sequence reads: CASGTTGLGPKLFF. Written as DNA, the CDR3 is TGTGCTAGTGGAACGACAGGGCTGGGACCAAAACTGTTTTTT.

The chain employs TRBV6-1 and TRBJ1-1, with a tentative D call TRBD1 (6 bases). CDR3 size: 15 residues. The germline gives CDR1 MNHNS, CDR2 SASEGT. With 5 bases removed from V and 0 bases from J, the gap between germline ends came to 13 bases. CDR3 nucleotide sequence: TGTGCCAGCAGTAGGGGGGGAGGGATGAACACTGAAGCTTTCTTT. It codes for CASSRGGGMNTEAFF.

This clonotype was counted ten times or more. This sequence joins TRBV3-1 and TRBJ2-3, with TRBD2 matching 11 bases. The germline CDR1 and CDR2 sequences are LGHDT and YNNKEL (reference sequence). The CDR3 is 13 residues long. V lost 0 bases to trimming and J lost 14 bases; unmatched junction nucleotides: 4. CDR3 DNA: TGTGCCAGCAGCCAAGAGATAGGGACTAGCGGGTATTTT. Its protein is CASSQEIGTSGYF.

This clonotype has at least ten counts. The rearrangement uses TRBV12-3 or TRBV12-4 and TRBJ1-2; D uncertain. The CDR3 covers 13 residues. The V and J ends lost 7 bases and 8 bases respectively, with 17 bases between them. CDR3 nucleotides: TGTGCCAGCAATAGGGAGCTCACGCGGGGCTACACCTTC. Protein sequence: CASNRELTRGYTF.

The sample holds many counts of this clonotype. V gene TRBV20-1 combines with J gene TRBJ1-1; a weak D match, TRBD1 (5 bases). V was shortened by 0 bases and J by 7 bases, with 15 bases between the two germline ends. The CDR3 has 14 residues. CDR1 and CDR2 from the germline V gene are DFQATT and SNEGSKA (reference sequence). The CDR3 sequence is CSARDLGLRGEAFF. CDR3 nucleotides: TGCAGTGCTAGAGATCTTGGGCTAAGGGGTGAAGCTTTCTTT.

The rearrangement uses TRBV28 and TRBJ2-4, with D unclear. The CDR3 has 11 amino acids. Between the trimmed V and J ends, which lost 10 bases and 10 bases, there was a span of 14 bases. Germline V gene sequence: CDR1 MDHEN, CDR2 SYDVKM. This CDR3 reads CATTRTAIQYF. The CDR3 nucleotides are TGTGCCACTACCCGGACGGCTATTCAGTACTTC.

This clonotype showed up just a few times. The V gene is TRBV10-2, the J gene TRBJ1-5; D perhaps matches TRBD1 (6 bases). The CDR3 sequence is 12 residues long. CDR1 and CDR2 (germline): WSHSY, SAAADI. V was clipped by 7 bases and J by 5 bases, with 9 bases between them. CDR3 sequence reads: CASKQGDQPQHF. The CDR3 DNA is TGCGCCAGCAAACAGGGTGATCAGCCCCAGCATTTT.

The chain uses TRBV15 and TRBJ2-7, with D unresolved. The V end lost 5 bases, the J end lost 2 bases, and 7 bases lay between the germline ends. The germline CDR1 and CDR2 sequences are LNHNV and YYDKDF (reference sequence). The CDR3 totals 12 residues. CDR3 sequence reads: CATSGGTYEQYF. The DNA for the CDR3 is TGTGCCACCAGCGGCGGCACCTACGAGCAGTACTTC. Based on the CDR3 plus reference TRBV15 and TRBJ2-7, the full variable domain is DAMVIQNPRYQVTQFGKPVTLSCSQTLNHNVMYWYQQKSSQAPKLLFHYYDKDFNNEADTPDNFQSRRPNTSFCFLDIRSPGLGDTAMYLCATSGGTYEQYFGPGTRLTVT.

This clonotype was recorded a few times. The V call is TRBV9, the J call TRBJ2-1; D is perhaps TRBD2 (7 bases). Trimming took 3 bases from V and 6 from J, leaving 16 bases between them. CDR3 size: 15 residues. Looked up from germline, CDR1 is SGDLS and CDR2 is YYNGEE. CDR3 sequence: CASSEEGGGGNEQFF. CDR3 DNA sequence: TGTGCCAGCAGCGAGGAAGGGGGAGGGGGCAATGAGCAGTTCTTC.

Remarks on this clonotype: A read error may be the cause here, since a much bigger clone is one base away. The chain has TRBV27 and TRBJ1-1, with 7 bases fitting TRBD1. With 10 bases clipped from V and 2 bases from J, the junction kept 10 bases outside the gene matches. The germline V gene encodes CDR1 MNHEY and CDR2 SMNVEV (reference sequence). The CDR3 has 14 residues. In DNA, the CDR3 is TGTGCCACCACCCCCGACAGGGTTAACACTGAAGCTTTCTTT. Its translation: CATTPDRVNTEAFF.

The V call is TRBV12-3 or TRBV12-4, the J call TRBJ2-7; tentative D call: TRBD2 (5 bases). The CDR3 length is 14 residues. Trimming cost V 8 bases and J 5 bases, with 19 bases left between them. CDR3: CASSPRAGFDEQYF. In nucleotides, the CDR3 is TGTGCCAGCTCCCCCCGGGCGGGCTTCGACGAGCAGTACTTC.

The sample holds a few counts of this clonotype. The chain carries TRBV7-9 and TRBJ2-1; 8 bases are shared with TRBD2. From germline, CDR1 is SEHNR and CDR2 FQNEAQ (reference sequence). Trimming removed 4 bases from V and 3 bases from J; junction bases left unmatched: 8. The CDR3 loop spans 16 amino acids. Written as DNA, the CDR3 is TGTGCCAGCAGCTCGCCGGGACTAGACAACTACAATGAGCAGTTCTTC. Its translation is CASSSPGLDNYNEQFF.